This paragraph reports one T cell receptor beta chain. V was shortened by 6 bases and J by 7 bases, with 22 bases between the two germline ends. Germline assignment: CDR1 LNHDA and CDR2 SQIVND (reference sequence). CDR3 size: 15 residues. These data belong to a study of control samples from healthy donors and cancer patients. The assay was immunoSEQ multiplex PCR, and TCRdb's table has in-frame clones only and misses some. This repertoire shows approximately 60,000 clones, about nine tenths found once; its top ten account for more than 0.95%. This TCR derives from a woman aged 45-59 years with colorectal cancer. V gene TRBV19 combines with J gene TRBJ2-7, with D perhaps matching TRBD1 (6 bases). Sequences were obtained from PBMCs. CDR3 region: CASSPIDRSNGEQYF. The CDR3, as DNA: TGTGCCAGTAGCCCCATCGACAGGTCCAATGGGGAGCAGTACTTC.